This TCR beta chain was sequenced in a study of T cells expressing NK-cell markers. Findings of the study overall: In four donors, dominant clonotypes made up about 28.3-65% of CD3+CD56-NKG2C+ cells.

Regarding this clonotype: The antigen is unknown.

TCRdb reworked the 5' RACE reads into one entry per CDR3 protein, no DNA. The sample's table shows over 100,000 distinct CDR3 sequences. CDR3 length equals 15 residues. Per germline, CDR1 DFQATT and CDR2 SNEGSKA (reference sequence). This rearrangement joins TRBV20-1 to TRBJ2-1; TCRdb's assignment of TRBD2 cannot be checked, as there is no DNA. The TCR comes from a woman aged 18 to 75 in good health. Source material: blood T cells: a sorted CD56 or NKG2C T cell subset, CD4+ or CD8+ T cells, or bulk PBMC T cells (not recorded which). Here the CDR3 reads CSASLAGGSYNEQFF.